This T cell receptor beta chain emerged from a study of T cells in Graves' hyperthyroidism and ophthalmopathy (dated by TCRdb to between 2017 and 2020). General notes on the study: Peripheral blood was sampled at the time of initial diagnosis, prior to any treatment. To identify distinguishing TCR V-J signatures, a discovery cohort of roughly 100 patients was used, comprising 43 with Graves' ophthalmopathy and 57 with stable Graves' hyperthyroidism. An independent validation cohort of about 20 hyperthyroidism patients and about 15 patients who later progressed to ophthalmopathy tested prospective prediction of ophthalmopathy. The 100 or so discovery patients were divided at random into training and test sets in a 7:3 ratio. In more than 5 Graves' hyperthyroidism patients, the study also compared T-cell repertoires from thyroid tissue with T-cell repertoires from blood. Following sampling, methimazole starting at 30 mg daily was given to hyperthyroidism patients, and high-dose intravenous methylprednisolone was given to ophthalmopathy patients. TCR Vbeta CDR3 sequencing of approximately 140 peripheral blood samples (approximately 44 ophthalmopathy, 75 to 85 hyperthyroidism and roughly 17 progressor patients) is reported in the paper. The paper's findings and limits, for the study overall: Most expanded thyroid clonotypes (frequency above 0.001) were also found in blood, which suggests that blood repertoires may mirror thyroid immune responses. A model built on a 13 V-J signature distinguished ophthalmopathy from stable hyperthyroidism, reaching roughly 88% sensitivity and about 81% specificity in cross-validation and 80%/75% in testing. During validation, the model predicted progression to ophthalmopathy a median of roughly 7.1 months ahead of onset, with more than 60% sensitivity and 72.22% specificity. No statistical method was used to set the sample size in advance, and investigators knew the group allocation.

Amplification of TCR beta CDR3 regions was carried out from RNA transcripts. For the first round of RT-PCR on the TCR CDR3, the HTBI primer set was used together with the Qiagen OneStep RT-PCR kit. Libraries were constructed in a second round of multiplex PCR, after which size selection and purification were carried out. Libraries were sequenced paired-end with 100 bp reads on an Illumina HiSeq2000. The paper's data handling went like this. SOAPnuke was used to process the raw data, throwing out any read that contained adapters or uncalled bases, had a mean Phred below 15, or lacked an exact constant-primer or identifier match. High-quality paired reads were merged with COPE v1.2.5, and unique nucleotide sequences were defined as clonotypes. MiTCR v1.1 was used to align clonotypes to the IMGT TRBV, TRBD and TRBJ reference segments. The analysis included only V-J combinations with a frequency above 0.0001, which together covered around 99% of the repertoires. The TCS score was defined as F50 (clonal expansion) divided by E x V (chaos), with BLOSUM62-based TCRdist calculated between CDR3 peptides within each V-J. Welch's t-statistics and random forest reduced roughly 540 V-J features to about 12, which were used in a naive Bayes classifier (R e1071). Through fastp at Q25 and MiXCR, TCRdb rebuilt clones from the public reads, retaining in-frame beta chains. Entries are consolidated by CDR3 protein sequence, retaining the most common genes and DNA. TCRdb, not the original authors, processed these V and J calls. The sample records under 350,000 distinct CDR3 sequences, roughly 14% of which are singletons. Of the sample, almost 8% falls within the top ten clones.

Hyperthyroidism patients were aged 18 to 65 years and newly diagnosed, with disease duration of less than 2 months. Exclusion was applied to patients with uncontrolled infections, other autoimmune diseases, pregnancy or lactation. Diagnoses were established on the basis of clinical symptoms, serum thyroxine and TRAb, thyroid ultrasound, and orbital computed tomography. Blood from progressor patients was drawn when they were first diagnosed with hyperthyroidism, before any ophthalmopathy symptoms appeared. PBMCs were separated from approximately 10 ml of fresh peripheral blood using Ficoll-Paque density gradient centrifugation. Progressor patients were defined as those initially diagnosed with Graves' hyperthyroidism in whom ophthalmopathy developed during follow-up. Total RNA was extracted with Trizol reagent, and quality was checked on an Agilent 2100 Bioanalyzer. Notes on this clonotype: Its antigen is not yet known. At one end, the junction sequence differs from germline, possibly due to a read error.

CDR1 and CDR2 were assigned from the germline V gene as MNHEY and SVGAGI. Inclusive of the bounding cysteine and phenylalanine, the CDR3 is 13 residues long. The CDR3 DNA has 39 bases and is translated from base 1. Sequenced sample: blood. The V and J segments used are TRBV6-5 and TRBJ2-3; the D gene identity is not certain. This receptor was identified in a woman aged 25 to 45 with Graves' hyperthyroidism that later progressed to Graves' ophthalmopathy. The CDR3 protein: CASSDSEADTQYF. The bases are TGTGCCAGCAGTGACTCAGAAGCTGATACGCAGTATTTT.